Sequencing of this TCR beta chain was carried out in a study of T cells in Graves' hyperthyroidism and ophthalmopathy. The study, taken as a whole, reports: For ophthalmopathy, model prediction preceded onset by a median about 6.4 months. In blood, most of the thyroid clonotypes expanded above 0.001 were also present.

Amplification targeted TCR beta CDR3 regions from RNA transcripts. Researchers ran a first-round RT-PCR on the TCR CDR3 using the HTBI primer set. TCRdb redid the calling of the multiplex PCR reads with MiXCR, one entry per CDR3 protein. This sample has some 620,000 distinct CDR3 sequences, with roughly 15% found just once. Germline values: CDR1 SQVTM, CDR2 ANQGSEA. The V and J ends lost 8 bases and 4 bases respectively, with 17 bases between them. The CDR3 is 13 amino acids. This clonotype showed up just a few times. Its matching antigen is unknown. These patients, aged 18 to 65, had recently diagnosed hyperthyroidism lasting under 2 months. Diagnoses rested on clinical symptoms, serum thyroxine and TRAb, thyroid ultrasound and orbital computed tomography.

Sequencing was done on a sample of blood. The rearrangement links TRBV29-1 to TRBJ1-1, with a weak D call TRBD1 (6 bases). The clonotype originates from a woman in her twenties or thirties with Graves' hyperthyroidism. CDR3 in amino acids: CSSTTGGGTEAFF. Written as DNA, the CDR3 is TGCAGCTCAACGACGGGGGGCGGCACTGAAGCTTTCTTT.